The source of this TCR beta chain is a study of CD8+ T cells in alopecia areata. Study overall: A regimen of oral tofacitinib, 5 to 10 mg twice daily, was given to treated patients.

Points on this clone: Antigen unknown.

Extracted RNA was reverse transcribed, and the resulting cDNA served as sequencing template. Some clones are missing from TCRdb's copy, which holds only in-frame ones; the method was immunoSEQ multiplex PCR. Of 6,500 to 9,000 clones listed, around 52% were seen once; the top ten hold around 13%. Study-level findings and limits: Scalp samples also yield sequences from resident alphabeta T cells of normal skin. Lesional scalp displayed greater clonality than normal scalp, most notably in alopecia totalis/universalis.

Germline-derived CDR1 and CDR2 are SGHDN and FVKESK. This CDR3 contains 16 residues. The ends lost 3 bases at V and 2 bases at J; junction bases unmatched: 3. Alopecia areata patients had lesional scalp punch biopsies and peripheral blood taken from them. This receptor was obtained from a human donor with alopecia areata. This specimen was skin, taken at week 0. The rearrangement links TRBV14 to TRBJ2-2; 10 bases are a match to TRBD2. DNA for the CDR3: TGTGCCAGCAGCCACCGGACTAGCGGCAACACCGGGGAGCTGTTTTTT. This translates into CASSHRTSGNTGELFF.